This T cell receptor (beta chain) was obtained from a study of blood T cell repertoires in COVID-19. The overall study: In each case, the material was cDNA or gDNA derived from T cells, B-cell-depleted T cells, or PBMCs.

The CDR3 sequence is 16 residues long. Looked up from germline, CDR1 is LGHNA and CDR2 is YNFKEQ. The J segment lost 9 bases and the V segment lost 3 bases, leaving 14 bases of the junction unmatched. The assay was immunoSEQ multiplex PCR, and TCRdb's table has in-frame clones only and misses some. Among around 260,000 clones listed, 88% were seen once. This clone was detected a few times. The receptor comes from a human donor in a cohort sampled during active COVID-19. V and J are TRBV4-2 and TRBJ1-5; 7 nucleotides align to TRBD1. The specimen was peripheral blood. The CDR3 DNA is TGTGCCAGCAGCCACCCAGGACAGGCCCCGGCAAGGCCCCAGCATTTT. Translation gives CASSHPGQAPARPQHF.